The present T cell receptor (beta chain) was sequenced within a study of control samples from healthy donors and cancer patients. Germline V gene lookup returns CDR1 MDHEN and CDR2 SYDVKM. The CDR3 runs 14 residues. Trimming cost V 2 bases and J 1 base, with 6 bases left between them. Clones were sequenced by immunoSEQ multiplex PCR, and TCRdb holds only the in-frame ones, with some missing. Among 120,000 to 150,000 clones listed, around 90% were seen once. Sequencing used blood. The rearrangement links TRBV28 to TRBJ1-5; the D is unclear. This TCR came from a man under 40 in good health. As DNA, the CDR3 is TGTGCCAGCAGTTTAAGACGGAGCAATCAGCCCCAGCATTTT. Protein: CASSLRRSNQPQHF.